The 20 T cell receptor beta chains listed next were all sequenced from one sample in a study of blood T cell repertoires in COVID-19. The data were produced by immunoSEQ multiplex PCR, yet TCRdb's version contains in-frame clones alone and is incomplete. The table lists about 100,000 clones, around nine tenths of them singletons. The specimen was peripheral blood. The source of these receptors is a human donor in a cohort sampled during active COVID-19.

The CDR3 DNA reads TGTGCCAGCAGCTCCTTGGACGGCGCGGGGGTAGGCTACACCTTC. As protein: CASSSLDGAGVGYTF. The gene calls are TRBV7-2 and TRBJ1-2, with a weak D call TRBD1 (5 bases). V was cut by 4 bases and J by 8 bases, with 20 bases left in between. CDR1 is SGHTA and CDR2 is FQGNSA in the germline V gene. The CDR3 totals 15 residues.

The chain has TRBV28 and TRBJ1-2, with D uncertain. The CDR3 runs to 11 residues. Germline assignment: CDR1 MDHEN and CDR2 SYDVKM. V was trimmed by 3 bases and J by 13 bases, leaving 12 bases between them. As DNA, the CDR3 is TGTGCCAGCAGTTTGGGAGGGAAGCGCACCTTC. It is translated as CASSLGGKRTF.

CDR3 in DNA: TGCAGCGCCTCGACTAGCGGGAGTGGAAAAGAGACCCAGTACTTC. This encodes CSASTSGSGKETQYF. This sequence joins TRBV29-1 and TRBJ2-5, with TRBD2 identical over 12 bases. The germline gives CDR1 SQVTM, CDR2 ANQGSEA. The J segment lost 3 bases and the V segment lost 7 bases, leaving 9 bases of the junction unmatched. CDR3 size: 15 residues.

The CDR3, as DNA: TGTGCCATCAGTGGTCGACAGGGGGCGACTGCTGGCTACACCTTC. It translates to CAISGRQGATAGYTF. The V gene is TRBV10-3, the J gene TRBJ1-2, with 10 bases that match TRBD1. The CDR3 runs 15 residues. The ends lost 4 bases at V and 7 bases at J; junction bases unmatched: 9. Germline V lookup: CDR1 ENHRY, CDR2 SYGVKD.

The genes are TRBV5-4 and TRBJ2-2; 8 bases map to TRBD1. The CDR3 totals 15 residues. CDR1 and CDR2 from the germline V gene are SGHNT and YYREEE (reference sequence). Trimming at V came to 2 bases and at J to 1 base, leaving 1 base not matched to a gene. The CDR3 nucleotides read TGTGCCAGCAGCTTACAGGGGGAGAACACCGGGGAGCTGTTTTTT. This encodes CASSLQGENTGELFF.

This clone is a singleton in its sample. The chain employs TRBV2 and TRBJ1-5; unclear D gene. V was shortened by 1 base and J by 4 bases, with 5 bases between the two germline ends. The CDR3 length is 13 residues. Germline values: CDR1 SNHLY, CDR2 FYNNEI. CDR3 nucleotide sequence: TGTGCCAGCAGTGAAGTTCGGAATCAGCCCCAGCATTTT. As protein: CASSEVRNQPQHF.

The CDR3 is CASSLAGLSSYNEQFF. CDR3 DNA: TGTGCCAGCAGCTTGGCAGGGCTGAGCTCCTACAATGAGCAGTTCTTC. This sequence joins TRBV5-4 and TRBJ2-1; D possibly corresponds to TRBD1 (5 bases). V lost 0 bases to trimming and J lost 0 bases, with 10 bases between them. Germline V CDR1 and CDR2: SGHNT, YYREEE (reference sequence). The CDR3 totals 16 residues.

This chain joins TRBV7-7 and TRBJ2-5, with 12 nucleotides matching TRBD2. The germline V gene has CDR1 SSHAT and CDR2 FNYEAQ (reference sequence). This CDR3 has 17 residues. The CDR3 nucleotides read TGTGCTAGTGGGGGCCTCCTAGCGGGAGGGGGACGGGAGACCCAGTACTTC. Protein: CASGGLLAGGGRETQYF.

V gene TRBV19 combines with J gene TRBJ2-6, with 12 bases aligning to TRBD2. CDR1 and CDR2 from the germline V gene are LNHDA and SQIVND (reference sequence). The trim removed 3 bases at V and 0 bases at J, leaving 3 bases unmatched. The CDR3 length is 18 residues. The CDR3 bases are TGTGCCAGTAGTATTAGACTAGCGGGGGTCTCTGGGGCCAACGTCCTGACTTTC. Amino acid sequence: CASSIRLAGVSGANVLTF. Full variable domain (remainder filled in from reference TRBV19 and TRBJ2-6): DGGITQSPKYLFRKEGQNVTLSCEQNLNHDAMYWYRQDPGQGLRLIYYSQIVNDFQKGDIAEGYSVSREKKESFPLTVTSAQKNPTAFYLCASSIRLAGVSGANVLTFGAGSRLTVL.

The chain uses TRBV20-1 and TRBJ2-5, with unresolved D. The CDR3 extends over 14 amino acids. With 3 bases removed from V and 4 bases from J, the gap between germline ends came to 15 bases. Germline V gene sequence: CDR1 DFQATT, CDR2 SNEGSKA (reference sequence). The CDR3 sequence: CSASPLPRLETQYF. Here the CDR3 DNA reads TGCAGTGCTAGTCCCCTCCCCCGACTAGAGACCCAGTACTTC.

This rearrangement joins TRBV7-9 to TRBJ1-2; D call uncertain. The length of the CDR3 is 15 residues. CDR1 SEHNR and CDR2 FQNEAQ come from the germline V gene (reference sequence). V dropped 6 bases and J dropped 2 bases, with 16 bases sitting between them. The CDR3 reads CASSLATRDNYGYTF. The DNA of the CDR3 is TGTGCCAGCAGTCTCGCGACTCGAGACAACTATGGCTACACCTTC.

This clone was seen a handful of times. V usage is TRBV11-2 and J usage is TRBJ2-7, with a weak D call TRBD2 (6 bases). Per germline, CDR1 SGHAT and CDR2 FQNNGV. This CDR3 is 16 amino acids long. Trimming left V 4 bases short and J 0 bases short, with 16 bases between. The CDR3 here is CASSSPSGLSSYEQYF. DNA for the CDR3: TGTGCCAGCAGCTCCCCCAGCGGGCTGAGCTCCTACGAGCAGTACTTC.

Note on this clone: Germline is not matched at one junction end, which may reflect a read error. This chain joins TRBV6-5 and TRBJ1-2; possible D gene TRBD1, 5 bases. The CDR3 contains 10 residues. The germline CDR1 and CDR2 sequences are MNHEY and SVGAGI. As DNA, the CDR3 is TGTGCCAGCAGTCGCCGGGACTTATCCTTC. Translation gives CASSRRDLSF.

The CDR3 region is CASSLRPGLGDNEQFF. The CDR3 DNA follows: TGTGCCAGTAGTCTCCGACCGGGACTCGGGGACAATGAGCAGTTCTTC. V usage is TRBV19 and J usage is TRBJ2-1; D perhaps matches TRBD2 (6 bases). The ends were cut back, 5 bases at V and 5 bases at J, with 19 bases in the middle. The CDR3 has 16 amino acids. Germline V gives CDR1 LNHDA, CDR2 SQIVND (reference sequence).

CDR3 sequence: CASSRGGEKLFF. CDR3 DNA: TGTGCCAGCTCTCGGGGAGGCGAAAAACTGTTTTTT. This chain links TRBV25-1 with TRBJ1-4, with D unresolved. Deletions cut 8 bases from V and 8 bases from J, with 12 bases between. The CDR3 runs 12 residues. Per germline, CDR1 MGHDK and CDR2 SYGVNS.

V and J are TRBV6-2 or TRBV6-3 and TRBJ2-5; the match to TRBD2 covers 11 bases. V lost 2 bases to trimming and J lost 1 base; unmatched junction nucleotides: 6. The germline CDR1 and CDR2 sequences are MNHEY and SVGEGT. The CDR3 runs to 17 residues. CDR3 loop: CASSYRGTSGFQETQYF. CDR3 sequence (DNA): TGTGCCAGCAGTTACCGAGGGACTAGCGGTTTCCAAGAGACCCAGTACTTC.

The chain links TRBV24-1 to TRBJ2-5, with 13 bases matching TRBD2. CDR3 length: 18 amino acids. V dropped 6 bases and J dropped 0; count of bases not matched to a gene: 9. Germline V CDR1 and CDR2: KGHDR, SFDVKD. CDR3 nucleotide sequence: TGTGCCACCAGTCCGGGACTAGCGGGAAGAGGGTACCAAGAGACCCAGTACTTC. Residues: CATSPGLAGRGYQETQYF.

The chain employs TRBV19 and TRBJ1-1; 7 nucleotides agree with TRBD1. In germline, CDR1 is LNHDA, CDR2 SQIVND (reference sequence). The CDR3 is 15 residues long. V trimming: 3 bases; J trimming: 4 bases; junction bases outside the gene matches: 8. The CDR3 region has the DNA TGTGCCAGTAGTATGATACAGGGGTGGGGCACTGAAGCTTTCTTT. This codes for CASSMIQGWGTEAFF.

The count of this clone is one. The chain recombines TRBV7-6 with TRBJ2-5; D may be TRBD1 (6 bases). CDR3 size: 14 residues. Trimming shortened V by 1 base and J by 2 bases, and 8 bases separated the two germline ends. Germline V CDR1 and CDR2: SGHVS, FNYEAQ. As DNA, the CDR3 is TGTGCCAGCAGCTTAGAAAGGGGGCAAGAGACCCAGTACTTC. Translating gives CASSLERGQETQYF.

This clone was seen only a few times. The chain combines TRBV4-3 with TRBJ2-3, with 12 bases identical to TRBD2. The CDR3 is made up of 16 amino acids. The V gene's germline CDR1 is LGHNA and CDR2 YSLEER. J gave up 4 bases and V 0 bases, and 2 bases lay outside the gene matches. The CDR3 coding sequence is TGCGCCAGCAGCCAAGATCTAGCGGGAGGGCCAGATACGCAGTATTTT. Translation: CASSQDLAGGPDTQYF.